Listed below are T cell receptor beta chains from one sample, sequenced in a study of glioma-infiltrating T cells. TCRdb re-called the multiplex PCR reads with MiXCR, one entry per CDR3 protein. Of about 410,000 distinct CDR3 sequences listed, around 45% were seen once; the top ten hold around 12%. The sequenced material came from glioma tissue, nonneoplastic brain tissue, or PBMCs (not recorded which). The receptors originated from a human donor with low-grade glioma or glioblastoma, undergoing nonglioma brain surgery, or in good health (not recorded which). The CDR3 runs from the conserved cysteine through the conserved F or W. A D gene is named only where the DNA matches it firmly. Expanded clones are given a class, and other clones once, few, many or no size at all.

.	TRBD2	TRBV4-1	TRBJ2-1	CASSRELTSGRRNEQFF	TGCGCCAGCAGCCGCGAACTTACTAGCGGGAGGAGAAATGAGCAGTTCTTC
.	.	TRBV7-2	TRBJ2-2	CASEPGLNTGELFF	TGTGCCAGCGAGCCGGGACTCAACACCGGGGAGCTGTTTTTT
once	.	TRBV19	TRBJ2-6	CASSISPGTGANVLTF	TGTGCCAGTAGTATTTCGCCAGGGACTGGGGCCAACGTCCTGACTTTC
.	TRBD1	TRBV6-5	TRBJ1-5	CAGSSDRVQPQHF	TGTGCCGGCAGTTCGGACAGGGTGCAGCCCCAGCATTTT
.	TRBD1	TRBV28	TRBJ1-2	CASRYWGQGPYGYTF	TGTGCCAGCAGGTATTGGGGACAGGGGCCCTATGGCTACACCTTC
few	TRBD1	TRBV3-1	TRBJ2-7	CASSQAGGANYEQYF	TGTGCCAGCAGCCAAGCAGGGGGCGCCAACTACGAGCAGTACTTC
.	TRBD1	TRBV7-8	TRBJ1-1	CASSPDRDRMGAFF	TGTGCCAGCAGCCCTGACAGGGACCGAATGGGAGCTTTCTTT
few	.	TRBV27	TRBJ2-3	CASSPSPRVFRPSTDTQYF	TGTGCCAGCAGTCCCAGCCCCAGGGTGTTCAGGCCTAGCACAGATACGCAGTATTTT
many	.	TRBV6-2/TRBV6-3	TRBJ2-3	CASSPAFDRSTDTQYF	TGTGCCAGCAGCCCCGCCTTCGACAGGAGCACAGATACGCAGTATTTT
.	TRBD2	TRBV19	TRBJ2-3	CASSPDGQSGSADTQYF	TGCGCCAGCAGCCCTGACGGACAAAGCGGGAGCGCAGATACGCAGTATTTT
.	.	TRBV3-1	TRBJ2-3	CASSLSDGADTQYF	TGTGCCAGCAGCTTGTCTGACGGAGCAGATACGCAGTATTTT
.	.	TRBV4-1	TRBJ1-6	CASSQGLWPLHF	TGCGCCAGCAGCCAGGGCCTTTGGCCCCTCCACTTT
many	TRBD2	TRBV27	TRBJ2-1	CASSWTSGDNEQFF	TGTGCCAGCAGCTGGACTAGCGGGGACAATGAGCAGTTCTTC
once	TRBD2	TRBV27	TRBJ2-1	CASREPSGTSGSYNEQFF	TGTGCCAGCAGGGAACCGAGCGGGACTAGCGGGAGTTACAATGAGCAGTTCTTC
many	.	TRBV14	TRBJ2-5	CASSQDRTWKYF	TGTGCCAGCAGCCAAGATAGGACGTGGAAGTACTTC
few	TRBD2	TRBV20-1	TRBJ2-3	CSAREPLAGTLYTDTQYF	TGCAGTGCTAGAGAACCCCTAGCGGGAACCTTATACACAGATACGCAGTATTTT
.	TRBD2	TRBV6-1	TRBJ2-7	CASSLSGRDHGQYF	TGTGCCAGCAGTCTAAGCGGGAGGGACCACGGGCAGTACTTC
few	.	TRBV15	TRBJ1-3	CATSRERYSGNTIYF	TGTGCCACCAGCAGAGAACGTTACTCTGGAAACACCATATATTTT